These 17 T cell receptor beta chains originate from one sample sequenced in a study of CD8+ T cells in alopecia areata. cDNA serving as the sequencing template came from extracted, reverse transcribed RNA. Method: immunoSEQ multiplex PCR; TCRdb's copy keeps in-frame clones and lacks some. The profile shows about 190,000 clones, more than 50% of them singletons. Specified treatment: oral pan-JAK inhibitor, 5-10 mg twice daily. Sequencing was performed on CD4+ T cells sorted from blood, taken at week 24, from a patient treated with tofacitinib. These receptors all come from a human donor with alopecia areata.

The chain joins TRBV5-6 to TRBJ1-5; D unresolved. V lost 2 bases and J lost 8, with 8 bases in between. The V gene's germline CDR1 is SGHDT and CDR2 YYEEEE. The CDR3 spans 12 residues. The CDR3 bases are TGTGCCAGCAGCTTCTTAGAGGAGCCCCAGCATTTT. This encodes CASSFLEEPQHF.

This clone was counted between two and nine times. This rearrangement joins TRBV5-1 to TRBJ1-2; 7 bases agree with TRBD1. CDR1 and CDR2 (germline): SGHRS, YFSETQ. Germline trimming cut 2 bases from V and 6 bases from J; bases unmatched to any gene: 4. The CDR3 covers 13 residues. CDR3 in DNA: TGCGCCAGCAGCTTCACAGGGGCGGATGGCTACACCTTC. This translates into CASSFTGADGYTF.

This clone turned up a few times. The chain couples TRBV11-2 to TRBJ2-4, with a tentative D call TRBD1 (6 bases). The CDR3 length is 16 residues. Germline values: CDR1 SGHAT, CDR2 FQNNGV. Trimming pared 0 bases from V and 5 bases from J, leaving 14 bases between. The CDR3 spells CASSLEGRNRENIQYF. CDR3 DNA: TGTGCCAGCAGCTTAGAGGGGCGGAACAGGGAAAACATTCAGTACTTC.

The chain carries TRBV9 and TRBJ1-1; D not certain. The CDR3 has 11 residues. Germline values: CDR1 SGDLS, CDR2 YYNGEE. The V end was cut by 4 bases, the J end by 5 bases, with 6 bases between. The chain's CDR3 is CASSPRTEAFF. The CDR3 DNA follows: TGTGCCAGCAGCCCCCGGACTGAAGCTTTCTTT.

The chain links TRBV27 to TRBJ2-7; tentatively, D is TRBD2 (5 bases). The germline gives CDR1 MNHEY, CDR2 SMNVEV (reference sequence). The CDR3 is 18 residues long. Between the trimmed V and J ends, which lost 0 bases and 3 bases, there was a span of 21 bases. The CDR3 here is CASSLSGVESIKVYEQYF. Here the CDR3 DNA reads TGTGCCAGCAGTTTATCGGGAGTAGAGAGTATAAAGGTCTACGAGCAGTACTTC.

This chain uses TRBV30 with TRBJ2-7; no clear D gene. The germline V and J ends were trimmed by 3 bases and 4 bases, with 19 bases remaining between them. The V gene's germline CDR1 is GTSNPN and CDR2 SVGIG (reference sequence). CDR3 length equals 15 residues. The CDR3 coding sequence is TGTGCCTGGAGCCCCAGCCGAACGACATCATACGAGCAGTACTTC. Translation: CAWSPSRTTSYEQYF.

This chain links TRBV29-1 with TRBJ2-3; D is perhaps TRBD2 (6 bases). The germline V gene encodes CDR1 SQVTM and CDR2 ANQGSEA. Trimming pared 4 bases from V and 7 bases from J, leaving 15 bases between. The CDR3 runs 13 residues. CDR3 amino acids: CSVGLLAGNTQYF. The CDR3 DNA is TGCAGCGTTGGCCTACTAGCAGGGAATACGCAGTATTTT.

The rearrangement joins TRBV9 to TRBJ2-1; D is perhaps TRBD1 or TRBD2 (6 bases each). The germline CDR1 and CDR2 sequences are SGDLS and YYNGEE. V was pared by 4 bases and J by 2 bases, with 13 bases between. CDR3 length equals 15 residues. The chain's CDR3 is CASSPGGGAYNEQFF. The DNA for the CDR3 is TGTGCCAGCAGCCCCGGAGGGGGTGCCTACAATGAGCAGTTCTTC.

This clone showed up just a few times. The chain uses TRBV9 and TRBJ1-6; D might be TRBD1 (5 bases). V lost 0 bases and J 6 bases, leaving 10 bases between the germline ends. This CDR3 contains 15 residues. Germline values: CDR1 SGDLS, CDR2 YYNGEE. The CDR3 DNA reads TGTGCCAGCAGCGTAGATTCCAGGGTTAATTCACCCCTCCACTTT. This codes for CASSVDSRVNSPLHF.

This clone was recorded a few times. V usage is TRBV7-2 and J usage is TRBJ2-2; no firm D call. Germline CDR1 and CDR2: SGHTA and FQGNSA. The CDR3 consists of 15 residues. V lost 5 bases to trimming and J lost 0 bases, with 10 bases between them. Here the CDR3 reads CASSPDTSNTGELFF. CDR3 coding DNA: TGTGCCAGCAGCCCCGACACGTCGAACACCGGGGAGCTGTTTTTT.

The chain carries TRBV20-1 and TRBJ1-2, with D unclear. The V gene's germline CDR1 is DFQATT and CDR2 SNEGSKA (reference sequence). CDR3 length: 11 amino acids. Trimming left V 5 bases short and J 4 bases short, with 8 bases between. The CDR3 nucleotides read TGCAGTGCTTACAAATCCTATGGCTACACCTTC. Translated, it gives CSAYKSYGYTF.

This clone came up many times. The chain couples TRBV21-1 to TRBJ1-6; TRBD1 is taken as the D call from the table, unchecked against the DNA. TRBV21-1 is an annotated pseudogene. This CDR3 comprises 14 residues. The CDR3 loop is CASSSGDRGSPLHF. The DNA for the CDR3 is TGTGCCAGCAGCAGCGGGGACAGGGGTTCACCCCTCCACTTT.

In nucleotides, the CDR3 is TGCGCCAGCAGCCAAGATACAGGGGGTGGAGAGACCCAGTACTTC. Its protein is CASSQDTGGGETQYF. This rearrangement joins TRBV4-3 to TRBJ2-5; 8 bases are shared with TRBD1. The CDR3 runs to 15 residues. V lost 0 bases, J lost 4 bases, and 4 bases stayed unmatched. Germline CDR1 reads LGHNA; CDR2 reads YSLEER.

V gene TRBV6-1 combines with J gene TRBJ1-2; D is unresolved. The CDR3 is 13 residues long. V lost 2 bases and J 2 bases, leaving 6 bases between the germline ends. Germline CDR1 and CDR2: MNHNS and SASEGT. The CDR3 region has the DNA TGTGCCAGCAGTGAAATAAGAAACTATGGCTACACCTTC. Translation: CASSEIRNYGYTF.

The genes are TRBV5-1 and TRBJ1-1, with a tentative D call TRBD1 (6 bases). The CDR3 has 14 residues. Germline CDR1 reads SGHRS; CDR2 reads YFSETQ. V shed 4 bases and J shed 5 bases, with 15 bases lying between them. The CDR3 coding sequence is TGCGCCAGCAGCCTGAGGCGGGGGGCGACTGAAGCTTTCTTT. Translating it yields CASSLRRGATEAFF.

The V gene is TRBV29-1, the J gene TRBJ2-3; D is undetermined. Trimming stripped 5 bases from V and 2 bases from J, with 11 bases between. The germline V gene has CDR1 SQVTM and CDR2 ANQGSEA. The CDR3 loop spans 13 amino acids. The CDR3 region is CSVFGRNTDTQYF. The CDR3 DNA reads TGCAGCGTTTTTGGACGAAACACAGATACGCAGTATTTT.

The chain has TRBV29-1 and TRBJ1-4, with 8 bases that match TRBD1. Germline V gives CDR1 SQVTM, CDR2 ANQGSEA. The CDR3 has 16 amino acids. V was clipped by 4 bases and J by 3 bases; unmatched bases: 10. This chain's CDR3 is CSVGEGRGRSNEKLFF. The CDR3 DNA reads TGCAGCGTTGGAGAGGGCAGGGGGCGATCTAATGAAAAACTGTTTTTT. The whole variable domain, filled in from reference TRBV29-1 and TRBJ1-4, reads SAVISQKPSRDICQRGTSLTIQCQVDSQVTMMFWYRQQPGQSLTLIATANQGSEATYESGFVIDKFPISRPNLTFSTLTVSNMSPEDSSIYLCSVGEGRGRSNEKLFFGSGTQLSVL.